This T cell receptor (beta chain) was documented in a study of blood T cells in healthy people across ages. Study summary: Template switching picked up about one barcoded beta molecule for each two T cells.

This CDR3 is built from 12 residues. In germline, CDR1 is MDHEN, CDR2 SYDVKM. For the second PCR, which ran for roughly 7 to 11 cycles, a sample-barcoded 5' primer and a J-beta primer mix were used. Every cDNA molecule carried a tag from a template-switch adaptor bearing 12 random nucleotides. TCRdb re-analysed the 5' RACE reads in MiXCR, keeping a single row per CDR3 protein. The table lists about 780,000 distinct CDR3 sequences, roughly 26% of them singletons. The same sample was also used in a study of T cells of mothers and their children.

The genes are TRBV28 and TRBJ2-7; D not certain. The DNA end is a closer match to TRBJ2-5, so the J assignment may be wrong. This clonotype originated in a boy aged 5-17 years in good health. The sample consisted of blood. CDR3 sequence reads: CASSFGKETQYF. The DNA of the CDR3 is TGTGCCAGCAGTTTTGGAAAAGAGACCCAGTACTTC.